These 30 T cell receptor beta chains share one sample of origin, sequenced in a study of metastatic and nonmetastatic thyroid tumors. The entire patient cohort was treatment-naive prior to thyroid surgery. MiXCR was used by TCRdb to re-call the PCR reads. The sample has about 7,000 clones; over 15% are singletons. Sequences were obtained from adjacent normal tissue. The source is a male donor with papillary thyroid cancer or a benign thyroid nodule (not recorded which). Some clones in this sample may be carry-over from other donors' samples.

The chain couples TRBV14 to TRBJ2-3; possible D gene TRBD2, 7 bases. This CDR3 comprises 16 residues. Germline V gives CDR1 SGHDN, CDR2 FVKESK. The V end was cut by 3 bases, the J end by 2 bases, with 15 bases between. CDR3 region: CASSQGRGPYTDTQYF. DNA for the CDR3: TGTGCCAGCAGCCAGGGGCGGGGGCCCTACACAGATACGCAGTATTTT.

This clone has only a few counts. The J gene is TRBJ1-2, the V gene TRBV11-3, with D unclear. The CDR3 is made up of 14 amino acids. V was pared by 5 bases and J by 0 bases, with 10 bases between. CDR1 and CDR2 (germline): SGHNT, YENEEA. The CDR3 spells CASSAGMTNYGYTF. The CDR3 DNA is TGTGCCAGCAGCGCGGGGATGACTAACTATGGCTACACCTTC.

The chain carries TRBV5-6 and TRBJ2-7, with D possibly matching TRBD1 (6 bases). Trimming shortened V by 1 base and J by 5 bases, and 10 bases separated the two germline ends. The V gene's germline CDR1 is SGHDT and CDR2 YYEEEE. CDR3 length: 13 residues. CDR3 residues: CASSLLSGDEQYV. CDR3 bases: TGTGCCAGCAGCTTGCTATCAGGGGACGAGCAGTACGTC.

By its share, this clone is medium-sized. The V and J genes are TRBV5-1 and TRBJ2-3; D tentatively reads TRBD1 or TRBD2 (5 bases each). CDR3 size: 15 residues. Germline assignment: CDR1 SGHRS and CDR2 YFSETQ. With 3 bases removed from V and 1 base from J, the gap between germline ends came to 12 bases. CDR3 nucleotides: TGCGCCAGCAGCTCCCGGGACCTTCGCACAGATACGCAGTATTTT. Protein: CASSSRDLRTDTQYF.

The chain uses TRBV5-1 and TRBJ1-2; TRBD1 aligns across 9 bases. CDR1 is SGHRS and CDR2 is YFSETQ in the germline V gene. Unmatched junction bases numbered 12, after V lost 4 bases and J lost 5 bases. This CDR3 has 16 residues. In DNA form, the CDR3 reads TGCGCCAGCAGCACCTCCGGGACAGGGATAGAGTATGGCTACACCTTC. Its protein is CASSTSGTGIEYGYTF. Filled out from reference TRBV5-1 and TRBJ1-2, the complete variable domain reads KAGVTQTPRYLIKTRGQQVTLSCSPISGHRSVSWYQQTPGQGLQFLFEYFSETQRNKGNFPGRFSGRQFSNSRSEMNVSTLELGDSALYLCASSTSGTGIEYGYTFGSGTRLTVV.

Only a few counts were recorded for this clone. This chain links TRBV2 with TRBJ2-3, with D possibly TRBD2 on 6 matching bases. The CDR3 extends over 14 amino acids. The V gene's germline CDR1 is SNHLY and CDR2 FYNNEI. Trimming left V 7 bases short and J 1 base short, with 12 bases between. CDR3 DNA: TGTGCCAGCAATAAGCGGGTACGCACAGATACGCAGTATTTT. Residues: CASNKRVRTDTQYF. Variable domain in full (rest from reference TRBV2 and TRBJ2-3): EPEVTQTPSHQVTQMGQEVILRCVPISNHLYFYWYRQILGQKVEFLVSFYNNEISEKSEIFDDQFSVERPDGSNFTLKIRSTKLEDSAMYFCASNKRVRTDTQYFGPGTRLTVL.

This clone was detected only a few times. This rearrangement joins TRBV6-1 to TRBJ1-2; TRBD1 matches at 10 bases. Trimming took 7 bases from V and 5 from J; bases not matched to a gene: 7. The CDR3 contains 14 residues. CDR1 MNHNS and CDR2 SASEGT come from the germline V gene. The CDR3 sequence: CASTRQGARYGYTF. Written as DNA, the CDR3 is TGTGCCAGCACCCGACAGGGGGCACGGTATGGCTACACCTTC.

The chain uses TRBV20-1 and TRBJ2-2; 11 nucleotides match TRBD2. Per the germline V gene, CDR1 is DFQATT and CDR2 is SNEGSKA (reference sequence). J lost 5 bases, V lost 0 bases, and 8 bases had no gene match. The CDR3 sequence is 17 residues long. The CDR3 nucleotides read TGCAGTGCTAGAGATCAGTACGCTAGCGGGGGGACCGGGGAGCTGTTTTTT. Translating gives CSARDQYASGGTGELFF.

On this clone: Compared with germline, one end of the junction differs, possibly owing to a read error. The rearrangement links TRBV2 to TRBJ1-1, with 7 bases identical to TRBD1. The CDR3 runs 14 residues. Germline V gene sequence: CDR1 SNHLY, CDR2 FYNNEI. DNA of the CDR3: TGTGCCAGCAGCATAGGGACAGTGAACACTGAAGCTTCCTTT. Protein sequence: CASSIGTVNTEASF.

CDR3 in amino acids: CASSTSYEQYF. CDR3 bases: TGTGCCAGCAGCACATCCTACGAGCAGTACTTC. The chain has TRBV2 and TRBJ2-7; D ambiguous. Looked up from germline, CDR1 is SNHLY and CDR2 is FYNNEI. V gave up 6 bases and J gave up 1 base, with 4 bases separating them. The CDR3 extends over 11 amino acids.

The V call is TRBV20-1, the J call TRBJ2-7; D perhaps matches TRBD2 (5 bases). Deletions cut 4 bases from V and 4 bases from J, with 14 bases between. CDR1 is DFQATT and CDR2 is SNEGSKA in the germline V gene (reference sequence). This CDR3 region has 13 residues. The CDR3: CSATYPGKYEQYV. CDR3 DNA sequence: TGCAGTGCTACATACCCCGGGAAGTACGAGCAGTACGTC.

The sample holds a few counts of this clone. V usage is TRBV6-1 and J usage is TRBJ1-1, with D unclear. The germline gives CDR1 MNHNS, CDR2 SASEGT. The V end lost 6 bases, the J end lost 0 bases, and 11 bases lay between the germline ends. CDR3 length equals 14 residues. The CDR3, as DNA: TGTGCCAGCAGCAAAACTATCCTGAACACTGAAGCTTTCTTT. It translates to CASSKTILNTEAFF.

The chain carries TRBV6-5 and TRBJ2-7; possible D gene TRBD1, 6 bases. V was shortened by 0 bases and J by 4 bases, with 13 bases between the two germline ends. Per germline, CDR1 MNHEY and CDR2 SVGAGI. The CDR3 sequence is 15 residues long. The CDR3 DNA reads TGTGCCAGCAGTTACTCTCGGACAGAAGTATACGAGCAGTACTTC. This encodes CASSYSRTEVYEQYF.

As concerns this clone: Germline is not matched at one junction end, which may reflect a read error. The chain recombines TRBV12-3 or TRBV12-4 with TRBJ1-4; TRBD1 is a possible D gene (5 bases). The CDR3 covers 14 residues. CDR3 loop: CSSSLRGIGEKLFF. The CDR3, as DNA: TGTTCCAGCAGTTTGAGGGGAATTGGCGAAAAACTGTTTTTT.

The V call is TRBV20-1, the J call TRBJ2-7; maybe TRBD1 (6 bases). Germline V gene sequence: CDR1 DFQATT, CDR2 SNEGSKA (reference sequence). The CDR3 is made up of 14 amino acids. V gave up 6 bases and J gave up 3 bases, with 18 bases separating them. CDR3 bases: TGCAGTGCCTCGAACCCCGGGACAAACTACGAGCAGTACTTC. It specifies CSASNPGTNYEQYF.

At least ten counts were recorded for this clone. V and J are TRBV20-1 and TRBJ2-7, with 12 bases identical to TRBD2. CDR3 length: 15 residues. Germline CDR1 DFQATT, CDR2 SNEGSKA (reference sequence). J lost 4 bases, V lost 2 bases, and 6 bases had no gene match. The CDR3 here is CSARTGTSGPYEQYF. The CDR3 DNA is TGCAGTGCTAGAACCGGGACTAGCGGGCCTTACGAGCAGTACTTC.

DNA of the CDR3: TGTGCCAGCAGTTTGGGTTTGGGGGGGCTCACTGAAGCTTTCTTT. It codes for CASSLGLGGLTEAFF. The chain has TRBV12-3 or TRBV12-4 and TRBJ1-1; possible D gene TRBD1, 6 bases. The germline V and J ends were trimmed by 3 bases and 4 bases, with 15 bases remaining between them. This CDR3 comprises 15 residues.

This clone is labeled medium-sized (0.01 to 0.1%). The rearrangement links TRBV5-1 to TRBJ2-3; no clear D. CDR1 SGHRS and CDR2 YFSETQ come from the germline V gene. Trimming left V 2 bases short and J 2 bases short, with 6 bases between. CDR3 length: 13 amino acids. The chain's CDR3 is CASSFMYTDTQYF. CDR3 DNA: TGCGCCAGCAGCTTCATGTACACAGATACGCAGTATTTT.

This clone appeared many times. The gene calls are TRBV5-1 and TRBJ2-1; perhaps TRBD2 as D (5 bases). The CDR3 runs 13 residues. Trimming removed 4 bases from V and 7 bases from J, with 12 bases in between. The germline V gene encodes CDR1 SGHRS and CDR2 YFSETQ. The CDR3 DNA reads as TGCGCCAGCAGCCCCCCCGGCGGGAATGAGCAGTTCTTC. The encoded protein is CASSPPGGNEQFF.

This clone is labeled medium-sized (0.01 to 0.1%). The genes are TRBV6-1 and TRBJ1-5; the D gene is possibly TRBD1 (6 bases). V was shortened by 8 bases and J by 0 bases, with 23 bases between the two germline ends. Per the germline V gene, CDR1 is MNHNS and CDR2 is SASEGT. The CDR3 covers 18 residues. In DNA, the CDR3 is TGTGCCAGCGGTGCCCGGGACAAGGTACTATATAGCAATCAGCCCCAGCATTTT. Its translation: CASGARDKVLYSNQPQHF.

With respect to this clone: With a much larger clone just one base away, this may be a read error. Here the CDR3 reads CASSSTGSGSNVLTF. DNA for the CDR3: TGTGCCAGCAGCTCCACAGGCTCTGGGTCCAACGTCCTGACTTTC. V usage is TRBV9 and J usage is TRBJ2-6, with D possibly being TRBD1 (5 bases). The germline V gene encodes CDR1 SGDLS and CDR2 YYNGEE. This CDR3 is 15 amino acids long.

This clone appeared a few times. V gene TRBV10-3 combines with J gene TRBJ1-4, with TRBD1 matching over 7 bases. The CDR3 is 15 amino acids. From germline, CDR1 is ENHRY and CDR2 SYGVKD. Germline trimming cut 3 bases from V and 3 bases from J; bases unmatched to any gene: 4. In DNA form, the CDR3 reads TGTGCCATCAGTGAAAGACAGGGCCCTAATGAAAAACTGTTTTTT. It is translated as CAISERQGPNEKLFF.

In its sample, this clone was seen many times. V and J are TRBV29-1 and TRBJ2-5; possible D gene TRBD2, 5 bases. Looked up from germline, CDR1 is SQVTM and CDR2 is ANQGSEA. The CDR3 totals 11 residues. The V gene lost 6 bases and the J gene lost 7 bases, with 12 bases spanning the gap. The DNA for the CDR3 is TGCAGCGTCGGGGATGGCGGGACCCAGTACTTC. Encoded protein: CSVGDGGTQYF.

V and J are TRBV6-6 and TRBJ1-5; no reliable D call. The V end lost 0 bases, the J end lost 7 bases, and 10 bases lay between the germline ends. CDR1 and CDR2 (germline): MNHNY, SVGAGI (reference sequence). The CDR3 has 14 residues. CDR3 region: CASSYSTVGQPQHF. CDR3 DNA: TGTGCCAGCAGTTACTCGACCGTAGGCCAGCCCCAGCATTTT.

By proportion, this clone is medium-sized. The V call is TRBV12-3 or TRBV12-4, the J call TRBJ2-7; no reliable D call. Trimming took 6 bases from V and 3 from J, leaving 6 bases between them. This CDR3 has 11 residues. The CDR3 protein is CASSSGYEQYF. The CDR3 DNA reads TGTGCCAGCAGCTCGGGCTACGAGCAGTACTTC.

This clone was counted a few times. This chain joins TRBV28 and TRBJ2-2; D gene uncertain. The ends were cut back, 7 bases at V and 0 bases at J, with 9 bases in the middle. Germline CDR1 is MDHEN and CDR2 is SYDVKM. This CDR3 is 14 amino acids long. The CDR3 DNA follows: TGTGCCAGCACCTACAGCCCGAACACCGGGGAGCTGTTTTTT. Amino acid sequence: CASTYSPNTGELFF.

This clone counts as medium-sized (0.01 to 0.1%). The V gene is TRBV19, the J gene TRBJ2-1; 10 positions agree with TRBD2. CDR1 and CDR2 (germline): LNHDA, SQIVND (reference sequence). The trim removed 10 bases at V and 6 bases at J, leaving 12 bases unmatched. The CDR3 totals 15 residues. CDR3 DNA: TGTGCCACCAGCCCAGGAGCGGGAGGGCCCAATGAGCAGTTCTTC. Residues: CATSPGAGGPNEQFF.

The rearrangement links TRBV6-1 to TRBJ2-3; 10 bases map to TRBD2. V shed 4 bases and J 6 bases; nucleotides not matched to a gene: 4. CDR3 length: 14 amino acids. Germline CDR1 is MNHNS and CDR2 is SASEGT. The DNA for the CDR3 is TGTGCCAGCAGTGCCCATAGCGGGAGGGATACGCAGTATTTT. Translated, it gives CASSAHSGRDTQYF.

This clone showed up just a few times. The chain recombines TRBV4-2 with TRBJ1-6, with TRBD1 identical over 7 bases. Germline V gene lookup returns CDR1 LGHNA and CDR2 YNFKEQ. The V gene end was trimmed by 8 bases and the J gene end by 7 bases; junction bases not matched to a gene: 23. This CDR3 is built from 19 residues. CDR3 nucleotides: TGTGCCAGCTCTCGACCGGGACAGAGCGAATTTGTTGGAAATTCACCCCTCCACTTT. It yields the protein CASSRPGQSEFVGNSPLHF.

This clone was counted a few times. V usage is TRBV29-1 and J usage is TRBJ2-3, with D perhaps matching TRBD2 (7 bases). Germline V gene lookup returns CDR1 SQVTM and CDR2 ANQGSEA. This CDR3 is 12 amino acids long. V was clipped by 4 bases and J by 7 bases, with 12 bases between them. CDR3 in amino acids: CSVVGGPNTQYF. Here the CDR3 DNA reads TGCAGCGTTGTGGGGGGGCCGAATACGCAGTATTTT.